What follows is one T cell receptor beta chain and its context. This entry belongs to a study of control samples from healthy donors and cancer patients. Profiling relied on immunoSEQ multiplex PCR, and the TCRdb table lists in-frame clones only, not all of them. The sample has approximately 59,000 clones; 70% to 90% are singletons. Germline V CDR1 and CDR2: SGHVS, FQNEAQ. CDR3 size: 15 residues. V lost 5 bases, J lost 3 bases, and 6 bases stayed unmatched. The specimen was PBMCs. The receptor comes from a woman aged 60-75 years with lung cancer. This chain uses TRBV7-8 with TRBJ2-1; TRBD2 matches 8 bases. This chain's CDR3 is CASSPSGSGYNEQFF. The DNA of the CDR3 is TGTGCCAGCAGCCCCAGCGGGAGTGGCTACAATGAGCAGTTCTTC.